Shown below are 24 T cell receptor beta chains from a single sample sequenced in a study of T cells in Graves' hyperthyroidism and ophthalmopathy. Amplification targeted TCR beta CDR3 regions from RNA transcripts. A first-round RT-PCR of the TCR CDR3 used the HTBI primer set. TCRdb re-called the multiplex PCR reads through MiXCR, storing one row per CDR3 protein. The sample contains under 350,000 distinct CDR3 sequences, about 20% of which appear only once. Sequences were obtained from blood. These receptors came from a woman aged 50 to 65 with Graves' hyperthyroidism.

This clonotype was counted ten times or more. The V call is TRBV2, the J call TRBJ2-7; possible D gene TRBD1, 6 bases. Trimming pared 6 bases from V and 4 bases from J, leaving 13 bases between. Germline values: CDR1 SNHLY, CDR2 FYNNEI. This CDR3 is 13 amino acids long. CDR3 bases: TGTGCCAGCAGCCGAACAGGGCGTTACGAGCAGTACTTC. It codes for CASSRTGRYEQYF.

This chain connects TRBV9 to TRBJ1-6, with TRBD1 matching over 7 bases. In germline, CDR1 is SGDLS, CDR2 YYNGEE. This CDR3 has 16 amino acids. Trimming removed 0 bases from V and 5 bases from J; junction bases left unmatched: 5. Here the CDR3 DNA reads TGTGCCAGCAGCGTAGGGGTCGGGACAGATAATTCACCCCTCCACTTT. It codes for CASSVGVGTDNSPLHF.

This clonotype was seen repeatedly, ten times or more. The chain joins TRBV12-3 or TRBV12-4 to TRBJ2-3; D not certain. V was shortened by 6 bases and J by 0 bases, with 13 bases between the two germline ends. CDR3 size: 15 residues. DNA for the CDR3: TGTGCCAGCAGCCCAAGCTCCCTTAGCACAGATACGCAGTATTTT. This translates into CASSPSSLSTDTQYF.

CDR3: CASSVGVGRGGYTF. In DNA, the CDR3 is TGTGCCAGCAGCGTAGGTGTAGGGAGGGGAGGCTACACCTTC. The gene calls are TRBV9 and TRBJ1-2; possible D gene TRBD1, 5 bases. Looked up from germline, CDR1 is SGDLS and CDR2 is YYNGEE. V lost 0 bases and J 8 bases, leaving 14 bases between the germline ends. This CDR3 contains 14 residues.

This clonotype was seen repeatedly, ten times or more. The chain links TRBV28 to TRBJ1-2, with 8 bases matching TRBD1. V dropped 6 bases and J dropped 4; count of bases not matched to a gene: 10. The germline V gene has CDR1 MDHEN and CDR2 SYDVKM. CDR3 length equals 15 residues. CDR3 DNA: TGTGCCAGCAGCAGGGACAGGCCTGAAATCTATGGCTACACCTTC. This encodes CASSRDRPEIYGYTF.

This clonotype was seen ten or more times. The rearrangement joins TRBV2 to TRBJ2-2; weak D call: TRBD1 (6 bases). The germline CDR1 and CDR2 sequences are SNHLY and FYNNEI. V lost 8 bases, J lost 6 bases, and 16 bases lay in between. This CDR3 has 14 amino acids. CDR3 amino acids: CASGNEGQSGELFF. The CDR3 DNA reads TGTGCCAGCGGTAATGAAGGACAGTCCGGGGAGCTGTTTTTT.

The chain joins TRBV3-1 to TRBJ2-7; D unclear. Per germline, CDR1 LGHDT and CDR2 YNNKEL (reference sequence). The CDR3 sequence is 14 residues long. V lost 0 bases, J lost 7 bases, and 13 bases lay in between. CDR3: CASSQEGSPWEQYV. The CDR3 DNA reads as TGTGCCAGCAGCCAAGAAGGGTCCCCTTGGGAGCAGTACGTC.

This clonotype was observed a few times. The V call is TRBV4-1, the J call TRBJ1-5; no definite D call. V was pared by 0 bases and J by 7 bases, with 7 bases between. Germline V gives CDR1 MGHRA, CDR2 YSYEKL. The CDR3 sequence is 13 residues long. CDR3 DNA: TGCGCCAGCAGCCAAGAGGGTATCCAGCCCCAGCATTTT. The encoded protein is CASSQEGIQPQHF.

J is TRBJ1-2 and V is TRBV20-1; no clear D. Germline CDR1 and CDR2: DFQATT and SNEGSKA (reference sequence). V was shortened by 7 bases and J by 7 bases, with 10 bases between the two germline ends. The CDR3 consists of 10 residues. The CDR3 here is CSVPSRGYTF. The CDR3 nucleotides read TGCAGTGTCCCCTCACGTGGCTACACCTTC.

V is TRBV7-9 and J is TRBJ2-7, with D maybe TRBD2 (5 bases). The CDR3 has 11 residues. V was trimmed by 1 base and J by 8 bases, leaving 6 bases between them. From germline, CDR1 is SEHNR and CDR2 FQNEAQ (reference sequence). CDR3 DNA sequence: TGTGCCAGCAGCTTAGGGACTCAGCAGTACTTC. It is translated as CASSLGTQQYF.

This clonotype has ten or more counts. V usage is TRBV27 and J usage is TRBJ2-5; the D call may be TRBD1 or TRBD2 (5 bases each). This CDR3 spans 13 amino acids. Per the germline V gene, CDR1 is MNHEY and CDR2 is SMNVEV (reference sequence). V dropped 4 bases and J dropped 5 bases, with 11 bases sitting between them. CDR3 nucleotide sequence: TGTGCCAGCAGTTCTTGGGGCGGGGAGACCCAGTACTTC. It translates to CASSSWGGETQYF.

This chain links TRBV18 with TRBJ2-2; 7 bases are shared with TRBD2. Germline V gene sequence: CDR1 KGHSH, CDR2 LQKENI. V lost 2 bases, J lost 5 bases, and 5 bases stayed unmatched. The length of the CDR3 is 15 residues. Here the CDR3 DNA reads TGTGCCAGCTCACCATATGCGGGAGATACCGGGGAGCTGTTTTTT. This sequence encodes CASSPYAGDTGELFF.

V and J are TRBV5-1 and TRBJ2-7, with D possibly being TRBD1 or TRBD2 (5 bases each). In germline, CDR1 is SGHRS, CDR2 YFSETQ. The CDR3 is 15 residues long. The V end lost 4 bases, the J end lost 5 bases, and 19 bases lay between the germline ends. CDR3 residues: CASSGRDLPRDEQYV. CDR3 DNA sequence: TGCGCCAGCAGCGGACGGGACCTTCCTAGGGACGAGCAGTACGTC.

The rearrangement joins TRBV20-1 to TRBJ2-1; a possible D gene is TRBD2 (6 bases). This CDR3 spans 16 amino acids. CDR1 is DFQATT and CDR2 is SNEGSKA in the germline V gene (reference sequence). Trimming stripped 1 base from V and 4 bases from J, with 17 bases between. In nucleotides, the CDR3 is TGCAGTGCTAGAGCTGGCGGGGTTAGCGTATACAATGAGCAGTTCTTC. As protein: CSARAGGVSVYNEQFF.

This clonotype was seen many times. The rearrangement links TRBV13 to TRBJ2-2; D gene ambiguous. Trimming shortened V by 6 bases and J by 7 bases, and 12 bases separated the two germline ends. The germline V gene encodes CDR1 PRHDT and CDR2 FYEKMQ (reference sequence). This CDR3 comprises 13 residues. CDR3 residues: CASSRNTHGELFF. As DNA, the CDR3 is TGTGCCAGCAGTCGTAATACCCACGGGGAGCTGTTTTTT.

This clonotype was detected ten times or more. V usage is TRBV6-1 and J usage is TRBJ2-2, with 7 nucleotides matching TRBD1. CDR3 length: 13 amino acids. CDR1 is MNHNS and CDR2 is SASEGT in the germline V gene. J lost 10 bases, V lost 4 bases, and 6 bases had no gene match. CDR3 loop: CASSAIDREELFF. In DNA, the CDR3 is TGTGCCAGCAGTGCTATAGACAGGGAGGAGCTGTTTTTT.

This clonotype was counted at least ten times. The genes are TRBV7-6 and TRBJ2-3; a possible D gene is TRBD2 (6 bases). The germline gives CDR1 SGHVS, CDR2 FNYEAQ. Deletions cut 3 bases from V and 0 bases from J, with 13 bases between. The CDR3 is 16 amino acids. DNA for the CDR3: TGTGCCAGCAGCTTCTCCACTAGCCTGAGCACAGATACGCAGTATTTT. Translated, it gives CASSFSTSLSTDTQYF. The full variable domain, in which reference TRBV7-6 and TRBJ2-3 provide the parts outside the CDR3, is GAGVSQSPRYKVTKRGQDVALRCDPISGHVSLYWYRQALGQGPEFLTYFNYEAQQDKSGLPNDRFSAERPEGSISTLTIQRTEQRDSAMYRCASSFSTSLSTDTQYFGPGTRLTVL.

The sample holds many counts of this clonotype. The chain combines TRBV2 with TRBJ1-4, with 7 bases matching TRBD1. The V gene end was trimmed by 2 bases and the J gene end by 5 bases; junction bases not matched to a gene: 5. This CDR3 has 15 residues. CDR1 and CDR2 (germline): SNHLY, FYNNEI. The CDR3 DNA follows: TGTGCCAGCAGTGAACTCGGGACAGAGAATGAAAAACTGTTTTTT. Protein sequence: CASSELGTENEKLFF.

The rearrangement joins TRBV20-1 to TRBJ2-3; the match to TRBD2 covers 7 bases. The V segment lost 6 bases and the J segment 0 bases; nucleotides outside the gene matches: 12. This CDR3 has 16 residues. The V gene's germline CDR1 is DFQATT and CDR2 SNEGSKA (reference sequence). Written as DNA, the CDR3 is TGCAGTGCGACCGAACGGCTAGCGGTCAGCACAGATACGCAGTATTTT. Translated, it gives CSATERLAVSTDTQYF.

This clonotype has at least ten counts. The chain joins TRBV7-2 to TRBJ1-1; D call uncertain. The CDR3 is 12 amino acids. V shed 5 bases and J shed 8 bases, with 12 bases lying between them. Germline V CDR1 and CDR2: SGHTA, FQGNSA. Here the CDR3 DNA reads TGTGCCAGCAGCCCCCGACCCCACGAAGCTTTCTTT. Protein product: CASSPRPHEAFF.

This clonotype was detected ten times or more. The chain has TRBV11-2 and TRBJ2-1, with 10 bases fitting TRBD1. CDR3 size: 20 residues. V lost 1 base to trimming and J lost 2 bases; unmatched junction nucleotides: 14. Germline CDR1 and CDR2: SGHAT and FQNNGV. CDR3 region: CASSLGPGQGIISPYNEQFF. The CDR3 DNA is TGTGCCAGCAGCTTAGGTCCGGGACAGGGGATAATATCCCCCTACAATGAGCAGTTCTTC.

The chain links TRBV27 to TRBJ2-1; no reliable D call. Trimming pared 7 bases from V and 2 bases from J, leaving 9 bases between. This CDR3 has 13 amino acids. Germline CDR1 reads MNHEY; CDR2 reads SMNVEV (reference sequence). CDR3 amino acids: CASKNGPYNEQFF. CDR3 coding DNA: TGTGCCAGCAAAAACGGCCCCTACAATGAGCAGTTCTTC.

Many counts were recorded for this clonotype. This chain uses TRBV24-1 with TRBJ2-3; D not certain. The CDR3 spans 14 residues. V was clipped by 10 bases and J by 1 base, with 14 bases between them. Per germline, CDR1 KGHDR and CDR2 SFDVKD. The CDR3 sequence: CATSAEGGTDTQYF. CDR3 DNA: TGTGCCACGTCAGCAGAAGGTGGCACAGATACGCAGTATTTT.

The V and J genes are TRBV3-1 and TRBJ2-1, with 8 positions matching TRBD2. The V and J ends lost 4 bases and 8 bases, in that order; junction bases with no gene match: 19. Germline-derived CDR1 and CDR2 are LGHDT and YNNKEL (reference sequence). The CDR3 is 18 residues long. The CDR3 is CASSPPSGGPKTEYEQFF. CDR3 DNA sequence: TGTGCCAGCAGCCCTCCCAGCGGGGGCCCAAAAACGGAGTATGAGCAGTTCTTC.